A selection of T cell receptor beta chains follows, all from one sample in a study of T cell repertoires in cytomegalovirus infection. In TCRdb, the reads were re-called with MiXCR into one record per CDR3 protein. The table includes a few hundred thousand distinct CDR3 sequences, 15% to 20% detected once. Sequencing was done on a sample of PBMCs. Receptor source: a human donor in good health (CMV status not recorded). Some clones in this sample may be carry-over from other donors' samples. The CDR3 runs from the conserved cysteine through the conserved F or W.

TRBV28,TRBJ2-7,CASSFSGEQYF
TRBV6-6,TRBJ2-3,CASSYLAGADTQYF
TRBV27,TRBJ2-7,CASSPLGGLRTYEQYF
TRBV19,TRBJ2-3,CASKTESTDTQYF
TRBV29-1,TRBJ2-3,CSVSPGAATDTQYF
TRBV24-1,TRBJ1-2,CATSDSPGQGPTFNYGYTF
TRBV29-1,TRBJ2-1,CSVGAGSGAEQFF
TRBV7-2,TRBJ1-2,CASSLTPTTGGYGYTF
TRBV2,TRBJ1-2,CASRGEDGYTF
TRBV28,TRBJ1-4,CASSSGSKSEKLFF
TRBV12-5,TRBJ1-1,CASVMNTEAFF
TRBV6-5,TRBJ1-6,CASSYALGQGFFGNSPLHF
TRBV28,TRBJ1-3,CASNSGGTGAQGNTIYF
TRBV18,TRBJ2-2,CASSPQRDGTGELFF
TRBV20-1,TRBJ2-3,CSARDPTRLMQYF
TRBV18,TRBJ2-1,CASSPAGEYNEQFF
TRBV7-3,TRBJ2-1,CASSLPLAGTNNEQFF
TRBV6-1,TRBJ2-3,CASSEGAFRTDTQYF
TRBV30,TRBJ1-5,CAWSVNLSNQPQHF
TRBV20-1,TRBJ2-3,CSARPSTSGTDTQYF
TRBV4-3,TRBJ2-7,CASSQDRSGDGLSYEQYF
TRBV5-1,TRBJ2-5,CASSLWGAEETQYF
TRBV29-1,TRBJ1-1,CSVRTGRTEAFF
TRBV12-3/TRBV12-4,TRBJ1-4,CASSPGSTNEKLFF
TRBV7-9,TRBJ2-2,CAVLGSGHTGELFF
TRBV27,TRBJ2-7,CASKRGLDAYEQYF
TRBV4-3,TRBJ2-2,CASSQEFGGAPGELFF
TRBV7-6,TRBJ2-1,CASQPLLAGVNEQFF
TRBV7-9,TRBJ1-4,CASSLDRTGINEKLFF
TRBV20-1,TRBJ1-1,CSARGGTGEMMNTEAFF
TRBV7-2,TRBJ1-5,CASSLAGIGAQHF
TRBV12-3/TRBV12-4,TRBJ1-2,CASSSGVYGYTF
TRBV7-3,TRBJ1-2,CASSFNTGEGYTF
TRBV12-3/TRBV12-4,TRBJ1-5,CASSSRDGNQPQHF
TRBV27,TRBJ2-3,CASSLQGYTQYF
TRBV10-3,TRBJ2-7,CAISVGEGSYEQYF
TRBV20-1,TRBJ1-1,CSARDIHTEAFF